The T cell receptor beta chain described here comes from a study of cytotoxic CD8 clonotypes in ibrutinib-treated CLL. Study-level information: Responses: 24 partial, 2 complete; after median about 68 months, approximately 15 stayed remitted, about twelve progressed. On average, each sample had about 260,000 productive templates and approximately 85,000 productive rearrangements.

Per germline, CDR1 SGHNT and CDR2 YYREEE (reference sequence). The CDR3 extends over 15 amino acids. V dropped 0 bases and J dropped 2; count of bases not matched to a gene: 3. About this clone itself: Its antigen is unidentified.

The study's findings and limits: Clonality went higher at ibrutinib response and then dropped back toward baseline at progression. Rare overall, public clonotypes shrank or held steady under therapy.

Libraries were prepared by immunoSEQ multiplex PCR; TCRdb keeps only in-frame clonotypes and omits some of them. The sample consists of a few hundred thousand clones, 70% of them appearing once. The origin of this receptor is a human donor with chronic lymphocytic leukemia. Source: PBMCs, taken after 24 months of ibrutinib treatment. The V call is TRBV5-4, the J call TRBJ2-7; TRBD2 matches at 9 bases. The CDR3 DNA reads TGTGCCAGCAGCTTGGAGGCTAGCGGGGCCTACGAGCAGTACTTC. This translates into CASSLEASGAYEQYF.